This record covers a single T cell receptor beta chain. This record belongs to a study of blood T cell repertoires in COVID-19. Study overall: Donors in the United States, Italy and Spain gave samples during acute or convalescent COVID-19. Sources were T cells, B-cell-depleted T cells, or PBMCs; the material itself was cDNA or gDNA.

The CDR3 runs 15 residues. Germline V gene lookup returns CDR1 SGHTA and CDR2 FQGTGA. The V gene lost 5 bases and the J gene lost 10 bases, with 20 bases spanning the gap. Authors' analysis steps: Estimates of nucleated cell counts were drawn from the amplification of reference gene primers. The table came from immunoSEQ multiplex PCR; TCRdb's copy has only in-frame clones and leaves some out. The D gene and trimming were derived from the DNA, and the V and J assignments and clone size from that table. In the table there are 110,000 to 150,000 clones, 85% to 90% of which are singletons. The chain joins TRBV7-3 to TRBJ2-2; D is ambiguous. What was sequenced was peripheral blood. The TCR sequence derives from a human donor in a cohort sampled during active COVID-19. CDR3 coding DNA: TGTGCCAGCAGCCTCCAAGACCAGGCAGGAAAGGAGCTGTTTTTT. Residues: CASSLQDQAGKELFF.